This TCR beta chain was identified in a study of T-cell reconstitution after alpha-beta-depleted transplantation in children. As it was prepared, the TCRbeta library received unique molecular identifiers. Each CDR3 protein gets one entry after TCRdb re-called the PCR reads with MiXCR. The repertoire holds approximately 510,000 distinct CDR3 sequences, with about 16% as singletons. Germline assignment: CDR1 SNHLY and CDR2 FYNNEI. There are 14 residues in the CDR3. With 8 bases clipped from V and 4 bases from J, the junction kept 5 bases outside the gene matches. The chain uses TRBV2 and TRBJ2-2; 9 bases match TRBD1. Sequences were derived from PBMCs from the stem cell graft donor, sampled from the stem cell graft. This receptor was obtained from a human donor who donated a stem cell graft to a child with acute lymphoblastic leukemia. The chain's CDR3 is CASGTGLGTGELFF. The CDR3 DNA is TGTGCCAGCGGGACAGGGCTGGGCACCGGGGAGCTGTTTTTT. The complete variable domain, with remaining parts taken from reference TRBV2 and TRBJ2-2, reads EPEVTQTPSHQVTQMGQEVILRCVPISNHLYFYWYRQILGQKVEFLVSFYNNEISEKSEIFDDQFSVERPDGSNFTLKIRSTKLEDSAMYFCASGTGLGTGELFFGEGSRLTVL.